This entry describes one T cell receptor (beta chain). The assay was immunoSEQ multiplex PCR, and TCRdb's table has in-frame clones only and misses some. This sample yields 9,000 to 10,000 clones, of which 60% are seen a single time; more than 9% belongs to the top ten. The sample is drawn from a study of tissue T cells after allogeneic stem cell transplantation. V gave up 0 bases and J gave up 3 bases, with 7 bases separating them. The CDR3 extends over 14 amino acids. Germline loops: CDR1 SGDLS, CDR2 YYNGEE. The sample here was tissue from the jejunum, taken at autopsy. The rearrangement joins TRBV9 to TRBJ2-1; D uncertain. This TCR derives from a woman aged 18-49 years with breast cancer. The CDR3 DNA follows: TGTGCCAGCAGCGTAGTAGCTGTCTACAATGAGCAGTTCTTC. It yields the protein CASSVVAVYNEQFF.